This TCR beta chain was sequenced for a study of cytomegalovirus exposure and HLA in healthy donors. Across the whole study: As an earlier analysis found, about 200 million T cells yielded around 110 million unique TCR beta sequences.

Vbeta (60) and Jbeta (13) primers were used in the PCR. Sequencing was performed with immunoSEQ multiplex PCR; in TCRdb, only in-frame clones are kept and a portion is missing. Here the sample spans roughly 140,000 clones, roughly 78% being singletons. The CDR3 runs to 20 residues. The junction had 26 bases not matched to a gene; V was cut back by 8 bases and J by 6 bases. The germline V gene encodes CDR1 MDHEN and CDR2 SYDVKM. V gene TRBV28 combines with J gene TRBJ1-4, with TRBD1 matching 8 bases. The receptor comes from a man aged 35 to 55 in good health and CMV-seropositive. Sequencing was performed on PBMCs. The CDR3 loop is CASGLTGQGAPISPYEKLFF. For the CDR3, the DNA is TGTGCCAGCGGCCTCACGGGCCAGGGGGCTCCGATCAGCCCTTATGAAAAACTGTTTTTT.